This T cell receptor beta chain appears in the sequencing data of a study of T cell responses to AZD1222 COVID-19 vaccine. The trim removed 2 bases at V and 10 bases at J, leaving 12 bases unmatched. The germline CDR1 and CDR2 sequences are LGHDT and YNNKEL (reference sequence). The CDR3 contains 16 residues. Study-wide results and limits: Spike was spanned by vaccine-associated CD4 TCRs, which were dominant at 160-218 and 743-854. Nearly half of the spike-specific TCRs reportedly recognize variant regions that carry no mutations. Donors in the cohort were predominantly white British and more often female, and clonal diversity was possibly underestimated.

There are a few counts of this clone. Its antigen is still unknown. Profiling relied on immunoSEQ multiplex PCR, and the TCRdb table lists in-frame clones only, not all of them. The sample records approximately 140,000 clones, 92% being singletons. The TCR was taken from an adult who received the AZD1222 COVID-19 vaccine. This material consisted of peripheral blood, taken 28 days after the second AZD1222 dose. V usage is TRBV3-1 (or the pseudogene TRBV3-2) and J usage is TRBJ1-4, with 8 nucleotides matching TRBD1. DNA for the CDR3: TGTGCCAGCAGCCAAAGCCCGGGGGCAGGGGGCGGAAAACTGTTTTTT. Its protein is CASSQSPGAGGGKLFF.